A selection of T cell receptor beta chains follows, all from one sample in a study of T cells in Graves' hyperthyroidism and ophthalmopathy. TCRdb independently ran MiXCR on the multiplex PCR reads; one entry per CDR3 protein. The sample lists around 260,000 distinct CDR3 sequences; less than 30% were seen once. Sequenced input: blood. These receptors came from a man aged 40-55 years with Graves' hyperthyroidism that later progressed to Graves' ophthalmopathy. CDR3s include the opening cysteine and the closing phenylalanine or tryptophan. D genes are given only for firm matches. Where a row states a size, it is once, few, many or the class of an expanded clone; other rows omit it.

clone size | J gene | D gene | V gene | CDR3 protein | CDR3 DNA
. | TRBJ2-2 | TRBD1 | TRBV6-4 | CASSANRGSTGELFF | TGTGCCAGCAGTGCCAACAGGGGATCAACCGGGGAGCTGTTTTTT
. | TRBJ1-2 | . | TRBV19 | CASLGLARGRNYGYTF | TGTGCCAGCCTGGGCCTCGCCAGGGGAAGGAACTATGGCTACACCTTC
many | TRBJ2-4 | TRBD2 | TRBV5-1 | CASSSNGAGDIQYF | TGCGCCAGCAGCTCAAACGGGGCGGGGGACATTCAGTACTTC
many | TRBJ1-5 | . | TRBV6-5 | CASSSTGNSNQPQHF | TGTGCCAGCAGTTCTACAGGGAATAGCAATCAGCCCCAGCATTTT
many | TRBJ1-5 | . | TRBV28 | CASSLGGLENQPQHF | TGTGCCAGCAGTTTAGGGGGGCTCGAAAATCAGCCCCAGCATTTT
. | TRBJ2-7 | . | TRBV27 | CASTPAGAGEQYF | TGTGCCAGCACCCCGGCGGGGGCTGGGGAGCAGTACTTC
many | TRBJ2-7 | . | TRBV24-1 | CATSPGSTPYEQYF | TGTGCCACCAGTCCCGGGAGTACACCCTACGAGCAGTACTTC
many | TRBJ1-1 | . | TRBV19 | CASSNDRMNTEAFF | TGTGCCAGTAGTAACGACAGGATGAACACTGAAGCTTTCTTT
many | TRBJ2-3 | TRBD2 | TRBV7-2 | CASRKIPGGTDTQYF | TGTGCCAGCAGAAAGATTCCGGGAGGAACAGATACGCAGTATTTT
many | TRBJ1-2 | . | TRBV20-1 | CSAAREEEGYTF | TGCAGTGCGGCCCGGGAGGAAGAAGGCTACACCTTC
many | TRBJ2-5 | TRBD2 | TRBV7-8 | CASSPSGGGVETQYF | TGTGCCAGCAGCCCTAGCGGTGGGGGGGTGGAGACCCAGTACTTC
many | TRBJ2-5 | TRBD1 | TRBV7-7 | CASSLGHRDRGPETQYF | TGTGCTAGCAGCTTGGGTCACCGGGACAGGGGCCCAGAGACCCAGTACTTC
many | TRBJ2-2 | . | TRBV28 | CASSFLEKNGALNTGELFF | TGTGCCAGCAGTTTCCTTGAGAAGAATGGAGCTTTAAACACCGGGGAGCTGTTTTTT
many | TRBJ2-7 | TRBD2 | TRBV20-1 | CSAHSGAYEQYF | TGCAGTGCTCATAGCGGGGCCTACGAGCAGTACTTC
many | TRBJ2-5 | . | TRBV3-1 | CASSQKGRKTQYF | TGTGCCAGCAGCCAAAAGGGTAGGAAGACCCAGTACTTC
. | TRBJ2-7 | TRBD1 | TRBV30 | CAWSAPWTGGDEQYF | TGTGCCTGGAGTGCCCCATGGACAGGGGGCGACGAGCAGTACTTC
. | TRBJ2-7 | . | TRBV19 | CASSSLSGAYEQYF | TGTGCCAGTAGCTCTCTGTCTGGGGCCTACGAGCAGTACTTC
many | TRBJ1-4 | . | TRBV20-1 | CSARAGSAANEKLFF | TGCAGTGCTAGAGCCGGGTCCGCAGCTAATGAAAAACTGTTTTTT
many | TRBJ2-7 | . | TRBV28 | CASSWTASGEQYF | TGTGCCAGCAGTTGGACCGCCTCGGGTGAGCAGTACTTC
. | TRBJ2-2 | TRBD2 | TRBV19 | CASSIVPGLAANTGELFF | TGTGCCAGTAGTATAGTTCCGGGACTAGCGGCGAACACCGGGGAGCTGTTTTTT
few | TRBJ1-5 | . | TRBV12-3/TRBV12-4 | CASSFSTQGNQPQHF | TGTGCCAGCAGTTTTAGTACACAGGGCAATCAGCCCCAGCATTTT
. | TRBJ2-7 | TRBD2 | TRBV6-2/TRBV6-3 | CASSSPTSGRYF | TGTGCCAGCAGTTCCCCGACTAGCGGTCGGTACTTC
. | TRBJ1-5 | . | TRBV27 | CASSLYQDGNQPQHF | TGTGCCAGCAGTTTATACCAGGACGGCAATCAGCCCCAGCATTTT
many | TRBJ1-1 | . | TRBV18 | CASSPDSANTEAFF | TGTGCCAGCTCACCGGATTCCGCGAACACTGAAGCTTTCTTT
many | TRBJ1-1 | . | TRBV6-5 | CASSYSTGEAFF | TGTGCCAGCAGTTACTCCACAGGTGAGGCTTTCTTT
few | TRBJ1-1 | . | TRBV12-3/TRBV12-4 | CASQVQENAEAFF | TGTGCCAGCCAGGTACAGGAGAACGCTGAAGCTTTCTTT
many | TRBJ2-7 | TRBD2 | TRBV15 | CATSPRTSGSYEQYF | TGTGCCACCAGTCCGAGGACTAGTGGGTCCTACGAGCAGTACTTC
. | TRBJ2-7 | . | TRBV6-2/TRBV6-3 | CASSRLPFADEQYF | TGTGCCAGCAGTCGACTCCCCTTTGCAGACGAGCAGTACTTC
many | TRBJ2-7 | TRBD1 | TRBV6-1 | CASRRQGWSKQYF | TGTGCCAGCAGGCGACAGGGGTGGAGCAAGCAGTACTTC
many | TRBJ2-5 | TRBD2 | TRBV12-3/TRBV12-4 | CASSLRGLAGARETQYF | TGTGCCAGCAGTTTAAGGGGACTAGCGGGAGCTCGGGAGACCCAGTACTTC
many | TRBJ2-1 | . | TRBV24-1 | CATSDFGANNEQFF | TGTGCCACCAGTGATTTTGGTGCGAACAATGAGCAGTTCTTC
. | TRBJ2-7 | TRBD1 | TRBV20-1 | CSAKGGTGDTKSSYEQYF | TGCAGTGCTAAAGGCGGGACAGGGGATACGAAGAGCTCCTACGAGCAGTACTTC
. | TRBJ1-4 | . | TRBV4-1 | CASSHAGQDVF | TGCGCCAGCAGCCATGCCGGCCAGGATGTTTTT
many | TRBJ2-5 | . | TRBV18 | CASSQSAKIGTVWRETQYF | TGTGCCAGCTCACAGTCGGCGAAAATAGGAACAGTTTGGAGGGAGACCCAGTACTTC
many | TRBJ2-5 | TRBD2 | TRBV5-4 | CATRRSGSDETQYF | TGTGCCACACGTCGTAGCGGGAGCGATGAGACCCAGTACTTC
many | TRBJ1-1 | . | TRBV19 | CASRTGSLNTEAFF | TGTGCCAGCCGGACCGGGAGCTTAAACACTGAAGCTTTCTTT
. | TRBJ2-5 | . | TRBV7-2 | CASSRLDQPQETQYF | TGTGCCAGCAGCCGACTAGACCAGCCCCAAGAGACCCAGTACTTC
many | TRBJ1-1 | . | TRBV19 | CASSMTGYNTEAFF | TGTGCCAGTAGTATGACGGGTTATAACACTGAAGCTTTCTTT
. | TRBJ1-6 | . | TRBV12-3/TRBV12-4 | CASSLVESLLHF | TGTGCCAGCAGTTTAGTTGAGTCACTCCTCCACTTT
. | TRBJ2-5 | . | TRBV6-2/TRBV6-3 | CASSYGRTQYF | TGTGCCAGCAGTTACGGACGGACCCAGTACTTC
many | TRBJ2-7 | . | TRBV12-3/TRBV12-4 | CASQEGSSYEQYF | TGTGCCAGCCAGGAGGGGAGCTCCTACGAGCAGTACTTC
. | TRBJ2-7 | . | TRBV6-5 | CASSSLGQESYEQYF | TGTGCCAGCAGTTCATTGGGCCAGGAGTCCTACGAGCAGTACTTC
many | TRBJ1-1 | . | TRBV20-1 | CSARVGSVNTEAFF | TGCAGTGCTAGAGTGGGGTCAGTCAACACTGAAGCTTTCTTT
many | TRBJ2-7 | . | TRBV3-1 | CASSQGSLSYEQYF | TGTGCCAGCAGCCAAGGCTCCTTATCCTACGAGCAGTACTTC
many | TRBJ2-2 | . | TRBV7-3 | CASSLSPGELFF | TGTGCCAGCAGCTTATCGCCCGGGGAGCTGTTTTTT
many | TRBJ2-2 | TRBD1 | TRBV15 | CATSRFPGQGDGELFF | TGTGCCACCAGCAGATTCCCTGGACAGGGGGACGGGGAGCTGTTTTTT
. | TRBJ2-7 | . | TRBV6-2/TRBV6-3 | CASIALNRVYEQYF | TGTGCCAGCATCGCACTCAACAGGGTCTACGAGCAGTACTTC
many | TRBJ2-7 | TRBD2 | TRBV5-1 | CASSRGLAGQPYEQYF | TGCGCCAGCAGCAGAGGACTAGCGGGTCAACCCTACGAGCAGTACTTC
many | TRBJ1-2 | TRBD1 | TRBV7-9 | CASSRDRGNYGYTF | TGTGCCAGCAGTCGGGACAGGGGAAACTATGGCTACACCTTC
. | TRBJ1-1 | . | TRBV12-5 | CASGRGTGNTEAFF | TGTGCTAGTGGTCGAGGGACGGGGAACACTGAAGCTTTCTTT
many | TRBJ2-7 | . | TRBV2 | CASSESPAWDAEQYF | TGTGCCAGCAGTGAAAGCCCCGCGTGGGACGCCGAGCAGTACTTC
. | TRBJ2-2 | . | TRBV6-2/TRBV6-3 | CASSAAGTPPTGELFF | TGTGCCAGCAGTGCGGCCGGCACTCCTCCCACCGGGGAGCTGTTTTTT
. | TRBJ1-2 | . | TRBV6-1 | CASSEVPGYGYTF | TGTGCCAGCAGTGAAGTCCCAGGCTATGGCTACACCTTC
. | TRBJ1-6 | TRBD1 | TRBV11-2 | CASSYGDRGLGSPLHF | TGTGCCAGCAGCTATGGGGACAGGGGGCTGGGTTCACCCCTCCACTTT
many | TRBJ2-5 | . | TRBV28 | CASSLRGGTQYF | TGTGCCAGCAGTCTTCGAGGGGGGACCCAGTACTTC
many | TRBJ1-1 | . | TRBV12-3/TRBV12-4 | CASSLLQGYEAFF | TGTGCCAGCAGTTTATTGCAGGGGTATGAAGCTTTCTTT
many | TRBJ2-4 | TRBD1 | TRBV10-1 | CATGTGAKNIQYF | TGCGCCACCGGGACAGGAGCCAAAAACATTCAGTACTTC
. | TRBJ1-2 | . | TRBV5-6 | CASSQGLANYGYTF | TGTGCCAGCAGCCAGGGTTTAGCTAACTATGGCTACACCTTC
once | TRBJ1-1 | . | TRBV6-2/TRBV6-3 | CASSTRDLNTEAFF | TGTGCCAGCAGTACCCGGGACCTGAACACTGAAGCTTTCTTT